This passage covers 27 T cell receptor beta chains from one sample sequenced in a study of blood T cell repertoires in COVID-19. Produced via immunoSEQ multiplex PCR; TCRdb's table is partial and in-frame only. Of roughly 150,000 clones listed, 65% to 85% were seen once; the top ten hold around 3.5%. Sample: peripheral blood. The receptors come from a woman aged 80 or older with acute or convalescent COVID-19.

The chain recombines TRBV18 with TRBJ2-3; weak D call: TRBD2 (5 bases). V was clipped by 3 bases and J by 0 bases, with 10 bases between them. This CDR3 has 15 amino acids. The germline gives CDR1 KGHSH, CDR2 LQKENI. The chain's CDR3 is CASSPGLASTDTQYF. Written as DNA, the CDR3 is TGTGCCAGCTCACCTGGGCTAGCTAGCACAGATACGCAGTATTTT. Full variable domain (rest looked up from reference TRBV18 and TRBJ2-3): NAGVMQNPRHLVRRRGQEARLRCSPMKGHSHVYWYRQLPEEGLKFMVYLQKENIIDESGMPKERFSAEFPKEGPSILRIQQVVRGDSAAYFCASSPGLASTDTQYFGPGTRLTVL.

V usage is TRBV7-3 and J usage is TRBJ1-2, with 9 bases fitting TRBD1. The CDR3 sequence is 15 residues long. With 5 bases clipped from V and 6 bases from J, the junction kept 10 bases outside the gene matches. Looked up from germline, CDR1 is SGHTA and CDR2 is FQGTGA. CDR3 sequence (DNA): TGTGCCAGCAGCCTCAGACAGGGGGTAAAGGATGGCTACACCTTC. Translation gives CASSLRQGVKDGYTF.

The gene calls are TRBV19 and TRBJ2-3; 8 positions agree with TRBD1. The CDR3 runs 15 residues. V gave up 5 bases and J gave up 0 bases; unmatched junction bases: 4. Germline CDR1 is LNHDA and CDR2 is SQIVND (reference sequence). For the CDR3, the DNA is TGTGCCAGTAGTGTGGGACAGGTGAGCACAGATACGCAGTATTTT. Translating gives CASSVGQVSTDTQYF.

CDR3 loop: CASSFGTVGNTIYF. The CDR3 nucleotides read TGCGCCAGCAGCTTTGGGACAGTTGGAAACACCATATATTTT. V usage is TRBV5-1 and J usage is TRBJ1-3, with 7 bases that match TRBD1. Trimming at V came to 2 bases and at J to 3 bases, leaving 2 bases not matched to a gene. CDR1 SGHRS and CDR2 YFSETQ come from the germline V gene. This CDR3 is 14 amino acids long.

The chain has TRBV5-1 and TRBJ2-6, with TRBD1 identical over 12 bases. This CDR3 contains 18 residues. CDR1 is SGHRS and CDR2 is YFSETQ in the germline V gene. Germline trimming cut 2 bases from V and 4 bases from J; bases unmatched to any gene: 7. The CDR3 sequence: CASSFAGTGGNGANVLTF. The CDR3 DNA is TGCGCCAGCAGCTTTGCGGGGACAGGGGGCAACGGGGCCAACGTCCTGACTTTC.

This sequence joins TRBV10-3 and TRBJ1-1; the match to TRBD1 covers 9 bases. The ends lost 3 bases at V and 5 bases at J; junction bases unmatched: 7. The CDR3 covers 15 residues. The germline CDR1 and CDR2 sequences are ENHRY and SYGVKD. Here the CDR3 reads CAISENRGHITEAFF. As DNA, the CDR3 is TGTGCCATCAGTGAAAACAGGGGGCACATAACTGAAGCTTTCTTT.

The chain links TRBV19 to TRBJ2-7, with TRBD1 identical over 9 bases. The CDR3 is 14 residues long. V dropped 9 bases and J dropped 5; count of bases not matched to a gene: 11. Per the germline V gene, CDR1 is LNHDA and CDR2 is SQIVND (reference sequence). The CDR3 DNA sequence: TGTGCCAGCAACCCCGGGACAGGGTCCCACGAGCAGTACTTC. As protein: CASNPGTGSHEQYF.

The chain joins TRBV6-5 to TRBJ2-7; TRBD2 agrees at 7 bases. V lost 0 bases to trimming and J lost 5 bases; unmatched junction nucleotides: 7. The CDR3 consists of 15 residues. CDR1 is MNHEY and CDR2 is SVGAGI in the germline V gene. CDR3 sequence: CASSYSRLANNEQYF. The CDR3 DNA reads TGTGCCAGCAGTTACTCGCGACTAGCCAACAACGAGCAGTACTTC.

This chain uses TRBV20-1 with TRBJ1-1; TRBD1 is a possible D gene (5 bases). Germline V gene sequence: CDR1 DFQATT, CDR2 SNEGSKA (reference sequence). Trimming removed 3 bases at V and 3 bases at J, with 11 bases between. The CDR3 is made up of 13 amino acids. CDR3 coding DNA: TGCAGTGCTAGTGGACCCAGGGACACTGAAGCTTTCTTT. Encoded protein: CSASGPRDTEAFF.

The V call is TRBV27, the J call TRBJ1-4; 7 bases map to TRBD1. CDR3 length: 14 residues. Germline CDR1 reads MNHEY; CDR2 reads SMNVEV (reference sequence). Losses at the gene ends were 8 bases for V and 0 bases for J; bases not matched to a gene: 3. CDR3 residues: CASGQDATNEKLFF. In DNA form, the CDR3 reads TGTGCCAGCGGACAGGACGCAACTAATGAAAAACTGTTTTTT. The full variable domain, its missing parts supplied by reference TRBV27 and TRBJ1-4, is EAQVTQNPRYLITVTGKKLTVTCSQNMNHEYMSWYRQDPGLGLRQIYYSMNVEVTDKGDVPEGYKVSRKEKRNFPLILESPSPNQTSLYFCASGQDATNEKLFFGSGTQLSVL.

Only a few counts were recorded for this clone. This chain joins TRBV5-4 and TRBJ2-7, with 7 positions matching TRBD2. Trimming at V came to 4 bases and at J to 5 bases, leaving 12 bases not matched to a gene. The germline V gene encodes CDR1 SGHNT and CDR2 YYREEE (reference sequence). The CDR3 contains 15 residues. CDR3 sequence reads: CASSPEPGLFHEQYF. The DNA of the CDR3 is TGTGCCAGCAGCCCAGAACCGGGACTATTCCACGAGCAGTACTTC.

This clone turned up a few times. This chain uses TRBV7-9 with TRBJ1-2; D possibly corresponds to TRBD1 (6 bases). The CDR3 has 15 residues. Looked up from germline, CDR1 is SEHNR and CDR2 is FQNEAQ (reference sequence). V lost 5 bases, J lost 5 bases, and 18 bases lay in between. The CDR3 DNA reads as TGTGCCAGCAGCCAGGGGCAGGCGACCCGGTATGGCTACACCTTC. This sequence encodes CASSQGQATRYGYTF.

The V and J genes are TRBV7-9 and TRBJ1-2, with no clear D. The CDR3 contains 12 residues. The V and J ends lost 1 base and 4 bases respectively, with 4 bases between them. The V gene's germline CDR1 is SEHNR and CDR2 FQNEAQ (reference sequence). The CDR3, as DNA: TGTGCCAGCAGCTTAGTCAGCTATGGCTACACCTTC. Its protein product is CASSLVSYGYTF.

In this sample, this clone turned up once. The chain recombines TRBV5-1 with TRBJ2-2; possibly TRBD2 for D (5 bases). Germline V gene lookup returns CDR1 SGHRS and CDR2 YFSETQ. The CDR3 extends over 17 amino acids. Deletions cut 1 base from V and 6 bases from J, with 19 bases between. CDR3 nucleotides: TGCGCCAGCAGCTTGATTTTAGTTGGAGGATCCCCCGGGGAGCTGTTTTTT. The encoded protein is CASSLILVGGSPGELFF.

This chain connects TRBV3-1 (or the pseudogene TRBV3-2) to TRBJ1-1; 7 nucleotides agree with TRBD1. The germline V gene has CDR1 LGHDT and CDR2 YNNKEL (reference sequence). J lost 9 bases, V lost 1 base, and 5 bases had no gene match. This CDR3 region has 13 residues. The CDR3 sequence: CASSQAPGQKAFF. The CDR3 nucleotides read TGTGCCAGCAGCCAAGCACCGGGACAGAAAGCTTTCTTT.

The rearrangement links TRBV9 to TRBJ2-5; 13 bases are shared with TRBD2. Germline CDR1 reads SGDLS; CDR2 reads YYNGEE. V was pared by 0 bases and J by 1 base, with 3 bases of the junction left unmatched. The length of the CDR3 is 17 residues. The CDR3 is CASSVGGLAGIQETQYF. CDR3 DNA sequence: TGTGCCAGCAGCGTAGGGGGACTAGCGGGAATCCAAGAGACCCAGTACTTC.

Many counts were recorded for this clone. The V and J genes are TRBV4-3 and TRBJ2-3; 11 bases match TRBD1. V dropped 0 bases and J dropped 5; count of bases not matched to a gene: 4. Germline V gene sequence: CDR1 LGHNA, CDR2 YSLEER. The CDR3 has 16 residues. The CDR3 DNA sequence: TGCGCCAGCAGCCAAGATTGGGGACAGGGGGTAGATACGCAGTATTTT. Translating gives CASSQDWGQGVDTQYF.

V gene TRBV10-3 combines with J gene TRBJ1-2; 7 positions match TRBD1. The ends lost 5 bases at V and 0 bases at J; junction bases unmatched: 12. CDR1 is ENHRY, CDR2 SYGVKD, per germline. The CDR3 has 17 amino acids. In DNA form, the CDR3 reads TGTGCCATCAGTCCGAACCCACTGGGACAGCCTAACTATGGCTACACCTTC. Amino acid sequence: CAISPNPLGQPNYGYTF.

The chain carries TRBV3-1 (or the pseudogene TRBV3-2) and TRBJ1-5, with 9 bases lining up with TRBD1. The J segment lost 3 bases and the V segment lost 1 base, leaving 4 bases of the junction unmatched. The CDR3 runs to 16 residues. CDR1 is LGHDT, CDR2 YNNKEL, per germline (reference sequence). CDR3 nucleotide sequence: TGTGCCAGCAGCCAAGGACAGGGGGTCCCCAATCAGCCCCAGCATTTT. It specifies CASSQGQGVPNQPQHF.

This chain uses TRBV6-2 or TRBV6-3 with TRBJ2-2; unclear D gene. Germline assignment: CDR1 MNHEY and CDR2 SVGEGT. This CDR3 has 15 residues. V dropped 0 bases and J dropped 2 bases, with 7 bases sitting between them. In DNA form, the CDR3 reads TGTGCCAGCAGTTACTCGGGCCCTAACACCGGGGAGCTGTTTTTT. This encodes CASSYSGPNTGELFF.

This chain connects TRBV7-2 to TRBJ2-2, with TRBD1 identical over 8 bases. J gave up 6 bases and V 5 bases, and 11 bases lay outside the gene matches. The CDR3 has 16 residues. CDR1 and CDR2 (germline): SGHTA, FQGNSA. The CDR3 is CASSPNAQGVAGELFF. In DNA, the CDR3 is TGTGCCAGCAGCCCCAACGCACAGGGGGTGGCCGGGGAGCTGTTTTTT.

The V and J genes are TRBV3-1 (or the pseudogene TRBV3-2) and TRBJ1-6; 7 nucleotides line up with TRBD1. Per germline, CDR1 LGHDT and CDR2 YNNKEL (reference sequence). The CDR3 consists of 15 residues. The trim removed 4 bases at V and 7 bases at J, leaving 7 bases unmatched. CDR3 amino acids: CASSLGDRENSPLHF. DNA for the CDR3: TGTGCCAGCAGCCTCGGCGACAGGGAAAATTCACCCCTCCACTTT.

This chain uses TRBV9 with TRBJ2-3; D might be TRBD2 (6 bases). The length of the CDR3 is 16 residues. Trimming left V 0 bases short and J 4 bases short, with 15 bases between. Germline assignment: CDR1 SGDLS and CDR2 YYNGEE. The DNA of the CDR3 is TGTGCCAGCAGCGTAGCCGGGACTCTGGGCTCAGATACGCAGTATTTT. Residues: CASSVAGTLGSDTQYF.

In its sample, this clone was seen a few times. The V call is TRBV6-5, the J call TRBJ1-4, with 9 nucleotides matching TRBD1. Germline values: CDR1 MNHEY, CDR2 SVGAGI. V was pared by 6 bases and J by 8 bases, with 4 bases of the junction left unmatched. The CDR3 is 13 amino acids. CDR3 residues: CASRDRGEEKLFF. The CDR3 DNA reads TGTGCCAGCAGGGACAGGGGAGAAGAAAAACTGTTTTTT.

The CDR3 DNA reads TGCAGTGCCCGGTCGCCCTACGAGCAGTACTTC. Amino acid sequence: CSARSPYEQYF. This chain connects TRBV20-1 to TRBJ2-7; D is undetermined. CDR3 size: 11 residues. The germline V gene has CDR1 DFQATT and CDR2 SNEGSKA (reference sequence). Trimming cost V 6 bases and J 2 bases, with 8 bases left between them.

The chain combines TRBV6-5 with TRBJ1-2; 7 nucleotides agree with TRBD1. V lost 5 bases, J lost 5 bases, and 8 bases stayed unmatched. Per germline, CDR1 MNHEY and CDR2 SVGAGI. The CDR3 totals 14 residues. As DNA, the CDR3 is TGTGCCAGCAGTAGGGGGACAGTTCAATATGGCTACACCTTC. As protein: CASSRGTVQYGYTF.

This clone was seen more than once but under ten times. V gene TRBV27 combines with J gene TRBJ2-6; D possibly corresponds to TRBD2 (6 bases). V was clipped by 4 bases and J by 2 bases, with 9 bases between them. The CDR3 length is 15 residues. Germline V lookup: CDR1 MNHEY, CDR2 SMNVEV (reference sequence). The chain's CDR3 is CASSSGGAGANVLTF. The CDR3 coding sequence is TGTGCCAGCAGTTCGGGCGGGGCTGGGGCCAACGTCCTGACTTTC. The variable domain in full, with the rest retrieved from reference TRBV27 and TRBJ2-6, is EAQVTQNPRYLITVTGKKLTVTCSQNMNHEYMSWYRQDPGLGLRQIYYSMNVEVTDKGDVPEGYKVSRKEKRNFPLILESPSPNQTSLYFCASSSGGAGANVLTFGAGSRLTVL.